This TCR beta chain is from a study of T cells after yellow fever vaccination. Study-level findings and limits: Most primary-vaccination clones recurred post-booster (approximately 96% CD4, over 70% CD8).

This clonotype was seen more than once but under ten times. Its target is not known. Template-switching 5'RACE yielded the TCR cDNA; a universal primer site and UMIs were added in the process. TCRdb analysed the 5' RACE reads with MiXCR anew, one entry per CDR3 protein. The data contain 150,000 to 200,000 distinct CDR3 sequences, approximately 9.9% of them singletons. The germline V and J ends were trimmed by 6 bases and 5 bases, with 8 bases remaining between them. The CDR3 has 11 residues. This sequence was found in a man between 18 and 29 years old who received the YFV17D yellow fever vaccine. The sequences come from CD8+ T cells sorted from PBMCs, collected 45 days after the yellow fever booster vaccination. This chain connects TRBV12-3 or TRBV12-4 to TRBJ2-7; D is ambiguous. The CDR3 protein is CASSQIHEQYF. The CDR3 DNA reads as TGTGCCAGCAGCCAGATCCACGAGCAGTACTTC.